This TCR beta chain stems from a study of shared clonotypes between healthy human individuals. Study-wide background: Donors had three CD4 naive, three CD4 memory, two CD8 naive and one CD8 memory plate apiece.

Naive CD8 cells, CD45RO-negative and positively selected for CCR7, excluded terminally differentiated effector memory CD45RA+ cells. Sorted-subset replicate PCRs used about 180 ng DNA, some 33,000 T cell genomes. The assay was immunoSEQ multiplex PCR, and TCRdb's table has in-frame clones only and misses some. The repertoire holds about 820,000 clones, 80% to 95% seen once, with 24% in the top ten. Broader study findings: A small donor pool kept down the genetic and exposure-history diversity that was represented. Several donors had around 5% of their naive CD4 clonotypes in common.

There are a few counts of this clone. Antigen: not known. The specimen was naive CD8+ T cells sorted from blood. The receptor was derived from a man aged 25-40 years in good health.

CDR3 in DNA: TGTGCCAGCAGTACTACCAGCGGCCTCGGGGAGACCCAGTACTTC. Protein: CASSTTSGLGETQYF. This chain uses TRBV27 with TRBJ2-5; weak D call: TRBD2 (5 bases). The CDR3 is made up of 15 amino acids. CDR1 and CDR2 (germline): MNHEY, SMNVEV (reference sequence). The germline V and J ends were trimmed by 5 bases and 5 bases, with 18 bases remaining between them.